The T cell receptor beta chain under discussion was sequenced for a study of regulatory T cells in long-lasting Graves disease. Study-wide results and limits: It was in persistent disease that TRBV28, TRBJ1-2 and TRBJ2-5 were favored. Between persistent patients, 2,500 to 3,500 public clonotypes were shared, exceeding the roughly 920 shared between new patients. Only peripheral blood was studied, not thyroid tissue.

Described time point: persistent/refractory GD, antithyroid drugs over 5 years with positive TRAb. From PBMCs, RNA was extracted and then used to make the TCR library. American Thyroid Association guidelines were used to diagnose Graves' disease. Germline values: CDR1 SGHDN, CDR2 FVKESK. With 3 bases removed from V and 0 bases from J, the gap between germline ends came to 9 bases. CDR3 size: 15 residues. According to the study, TCR beta libraries were built with iRepertoire HTBI primers and CDR3-region Arm-PCR. MiXCR was run by TCRdb on the multiplex PCR reads, yielding one entry per CDR3 protein. The sample has 500,000 to 700,000 distinct CDR3 sequences; 25% to 30% are singletons. Concerning this clonotype itself: No antigen is known for it.

The chain is built from TRBV14 and TRBJ2-1; D is unclear. The sequence was obtained from a female donor with Graves disease. The sample consisted of peripheral blood mononuclear cells (PBMCs), taken when the disease was refractory, from a patient treated with antithyroid drugs. In DNA, the CDR3 is TGTGCCAGCAGCCAGGTACATCACTCCTACAATGAGCAGTTCTTC. Protein: CASSQVHHSYNEQFF.